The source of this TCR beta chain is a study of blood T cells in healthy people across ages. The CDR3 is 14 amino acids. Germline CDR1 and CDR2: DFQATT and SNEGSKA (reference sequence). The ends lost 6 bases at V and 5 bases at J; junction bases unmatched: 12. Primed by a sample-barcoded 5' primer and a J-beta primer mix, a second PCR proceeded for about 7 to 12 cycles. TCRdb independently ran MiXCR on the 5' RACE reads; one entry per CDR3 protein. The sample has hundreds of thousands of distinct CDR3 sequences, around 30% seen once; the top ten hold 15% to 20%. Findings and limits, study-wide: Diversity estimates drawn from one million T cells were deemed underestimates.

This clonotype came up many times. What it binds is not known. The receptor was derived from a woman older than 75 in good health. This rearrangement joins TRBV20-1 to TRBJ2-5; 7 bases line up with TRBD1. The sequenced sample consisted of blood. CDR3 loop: CSATDGGRGETQYF. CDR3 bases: TGCAGTGCCACGGATGGGGGCAGGGGGGAGACCCAGTACTTC.